This T cell receptor (beta chain) was captured by sequencing in a study of OX40 agonist ivuxolimab in advanced cancers. On the study more broadly: The diagnoses of dose-escalation patients were hepatocellular carcinoma, melanoma, renal cell or head and neck cancer.

TCRdb's copy holds only in-frame clones and misses some; the assay was immunoSEQ multiplex PCR. The table lists tens of thousands of clones, 75% to 90% of them singletons, with 15% to 20% in the top ten. The germline V and J ends were trimmed by 0 bases and 2 bases, with 9 bases remaining between them. There are 15 residues in the CDR3. Germline V gene lookup returns CDR1 SGDLS and CDR2 YYNGEE. The TCR originated in an adult with an advanced solid tumor such as melanoma, head and neck, liver or kidney cancer. V usage is TRBV9 and J usage is TRBJ2-1, with unresolved D. Sequenced material: CD4+ or CD8+ T cells sorted from blood, taken in a trial of the OX40 agonist ivuxolimab. In DNA, the CDR3 is TGTGCCAGCAGCGTAGAAGGGTCAACCTACAATGAGCAGTTCTTC. It codes for CASSVEGSTYNEQFF. Combining the CDR3 with reference TRBV9 and TRBJ2-1 gives the whole variable domain DSGVTQTPKHLITATGQRVTLRCSPRSGDLSVYWYQQSLDQGLQFLIQYYNGEERAKGNILERFSAQQFPDLHSELNLSSLELGDSALYFCASSVEGSTYNEQFFGPGTRLTVL.